Following are 10 T cell receptor beta chains from one sample sequenced in a study of PD-L1 blockade in urothelial cancer. The data were produced by immunoSEQ multiplex PCR, yet TCRdb's version contains in-frame clones alone and is incomplete. The sample has 42,000 or so clones; roughly four fifths are singletons. Specified time point: peripheral blood 6 weeks after treatment start. The sequencing used PBMCs, collected around atezolizumab (anti-PD-L1) treatment. The source of these receptors is a man aged 60 to 69 with urothelial cancer.

The sample holds one count of this clone. V is TRBV5-4 and J is TRBJ2-2, with D possibly matching TRBD2 (5 bases). Germline-derived CDR1 and CDR2 are SGHNT and YYREEE (reference sequence). The CDR3 totals 14 residues. The V and J ends lost 4 bases and 5 bases respectively, with 12 bases between them. This chain's CDR3 is CASSLAMRTGELFF. The CDR3 region has the DNA TGTGCCAGCAGCCTAGCTATGCGAACCGGGGAGCTGTTTTTT. Based on the CDR3 plus reference TRBV5-4 and TRBJ2-2, the full variable domain is ETGVTQSPTHLIKTRGQQVTLRCSSQSGHNTVSWYQQALGQGPQFIFQYYREEENGRGNFPPRFSGLQFPNYSSELNVNALELDDSALYLCASSLAMRTGELFFGEGSRLTVL.

CDR3 loop: CASSQGLAAGELFF. For the CDR3, the DNA is TGTGCCAGCAGCCAAGGGCTAGCGGCCGGGGAGCTGTTTTTT. The rearrangement links TRBV4-2 to TRBJ2-2; TRBD2 matches at 7 bases. J lost 6 bases, V lost 1 base, and 2 bases had no gene match. CDR3 length equals 14 residues. Germline V gives CDR1 LGHNA, CDR2 YNFKEQ.

The chain recombines TRBV2 with TRBJ2-7, with TRBD2 as a possible D gene (5 bases). Looked up from germline, CDR1 is SNHLY and CDR2 is FYNNEI. The CDR3 is 12 amino acids. Trimming took 4 bases from V and 9 from J, leaving 13 bases between them. The DNA for the CDR3 is TGTGCCAGCAGTGGGGAGCCGGGTGTGCAGTACTTC. It translates to CASSGEPGVQYF.

This rearrangement joins TRBV5-1 to TRBJ2-1; weak D call: TRBD1 (6 bases). The CDR3 loop spans 14 amino acids. Germline-derived CDR1 and CDR2 are SGHRS and YFSETQ. Between the trimmed V and J ends, which lost 2 bases and 6 bases, there was a span of 12 bases. The chain's CDR3 is CASSLIQGPNEQFF. CDR3 nucleotide sequence: TGCGCCAGCAGCTTAATACAGGGTCCCAATGAGCAGTTCTTC.

V usage is TRBV7-6 and J usage is TRBJ2-3; D is unclear. In germline, CDR1 is SGHVS, CDR2 FNYEAQ. V lost 4 bases and J 2 bases, leaving 4 bases between the germline ends. CDR3 length: 12 amino acids. CDR3 sequence (DNA): TGTGCCAGCAGCTCCTACACAGATACGCAGTATTTT. Translating gives CASSSYTDTQYF. Complete variable domain (other parts from reference TRBV7-6 and TRBJ2-3): GAGVSQSPRYKVTKRGQDVALRCDPISGHVSLYWYRQALGQGPEFLTYFNYEAQQDKSGLPNDRFSAERPEGSISTLTIQRTEQRDSAMYRCASSSYTDTQYFGPGTRLTVL.

The chain couples TRBV5-1 to TRBJ2-7; 8 bases fit TRBD2. With 3 bases clipped from V and 3 bases from J, the junction kept 8 bases outside the gene matches. This CDR3 has 15 amino acids. CDR1 SGHRS and CDR2 YFSETQ come from the germline V gene. The CDR3 region has the DNA TGCGCCAGCAGCTGGGACGGGACTAGTCTCTACGAGCAGTACTTC. Protein product: CASSWDGTSLYEQYF.

The V call is TRBV5-4, the J call TRBJ2-2; D call uncertain. The CDR3 extends over 14 amino acids. Germline V gene lookup returns CDR1 SGHNT and CDR2 YYREEE (reference sequence). V shed 3 bases and J shed 0 bases, with 6 bases lying between them. CDR3 region: CASSYNPNTGELFF. The CDR3, as DNA: TGTGCCAGCAGCTACAATCCGAACACCGGGGAGCTGTTTTTT. Full variable domain (remainder filled in from reference TRBV5-4 and TRBJ2-2): ETGVTQSPTHLIKTRGQQVTLRCSSQSGHNTVSWYQQALGQGPQFIFQYYREEENGRGNFPPRFSGLQFPNYSSELNVNALELDDSALYLCASSYNPNTGELFFGEGSRLTVL.

The rearrangement joins TRBV6-4 to TRBJ2-7; D not certain. Trimming cost V 8 bases and J 7 bases, with 6 bases left between them. CDR1 is MRHNA, CDR2 SNTAGT, per germline. There are 9 residues in the CDR3. CDR3 sequence: CASPSEQYF. The CDR3 DNA reads TGTGCCAGCCCGTCGGAGCAGTACTTC.

The V gene is TRBV7-2, the J gene TRBJ2-7; 9 nucleotides line up with TRBD1. The CDR3 loop spans 15 amino acids. Germline lookup yields CDR1 SGHTA and CDR2 FQGNSA. V shed 2 bases and J 5 bases; nucleotides not matched to a gene: 7. CDR3 region: CASSLSRQGVHEQYF. CDR3 nucleotide sequence: TGTGCCAGCAGCTTAAGCAGACAGGGGGTACACGAGCAGTACTTC.

V gene TRBV20-1 combines with J gene TRBJ2-3; no reliable D call. The length of the CDR3 is 11 residues. Germline V gene lookup returns CDR1 DFQATT and CDR2 SNEGSKA (reference sequence). The V and J ends lost 6 bases and 6 bases respectively, with 10 bases between them. CDR3 in amino acids: CSAPRWDTQYF. CDR3 sequence (DNA): TGCAGTGCCCCCAGATGGGATACGCAGTATTTT.